What follows describes a single T cell receptor beta chain. The antigen remains undetermined. Time point specified: week 11, during vaccination. Each vaccine dose was 300 ug of mutant IDH1 20-mer peptide, with topical imiquimod. The sample is drawn from a study of a mutant IDH1 vaccine in newly diagnosed glioma. Germline values: CDR1 MNHGY, CDR2 SVAAGI. The CDR3 has 15 residues. V shed 5 bases, J shed 0 bases, and the junction held 7 bases outside the gene matches. Some clones are missing from TCRdb's copy, which holds only in-frame ones; the method was immunoSEQ multiplex PCR. The sample records some 23,000 clones, around 77% being singletons.

The source material was PBMCs, sampled from a glioma patient whose treatment included an IDH1 peptide vaccine. The sequence was collected from a woman between 18 and 30 years old with glioma. This chain uses TRBV6-9 with TRBJ2-7; TRBD1 agrees at 7 bases. The CDR3: CASSGRDSSSYEQYF. For the CDR3, the DNA is TGTGCCAGCAGTGGCCGGGACAGCAGCTCCTACGAGCAGTACTTC.